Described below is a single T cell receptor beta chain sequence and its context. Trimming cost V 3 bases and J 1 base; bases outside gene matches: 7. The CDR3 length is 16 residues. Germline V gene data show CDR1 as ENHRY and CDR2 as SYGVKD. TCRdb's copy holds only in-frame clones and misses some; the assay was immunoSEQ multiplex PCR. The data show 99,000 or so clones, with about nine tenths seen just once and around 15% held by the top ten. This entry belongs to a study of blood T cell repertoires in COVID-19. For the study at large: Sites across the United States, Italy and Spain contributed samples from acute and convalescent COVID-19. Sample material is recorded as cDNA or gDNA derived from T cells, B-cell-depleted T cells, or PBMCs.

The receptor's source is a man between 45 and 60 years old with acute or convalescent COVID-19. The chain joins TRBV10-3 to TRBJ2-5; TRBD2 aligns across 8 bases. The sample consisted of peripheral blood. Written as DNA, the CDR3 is TGTGCCATCAGTGACGGGGGGACTAGAATCCAAGAGACCCAGTACTTC. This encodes CAISDGGTRIQETQYF.